A selection of T cell receptor beta chains follows, all from one sample in a study of CD8+CD57+ T cells in acquired aplastic anemia. TCRdb independently ran MiXCR on the reads; one entry per CDR3 protein. The sample records under 350,000 distinct CDR3 sequences, under 65% being singletons. The sequenced material came from sorted CD4+, CD8+, or CD8+CD57+ T cells (not recorded which) from PBMCs. The receptors were sampled from a human donor with aplastic anemia. The CDR3 runs from the conserved cysteine through the conserved F or W. A D gene is named only where the DNA matches it firmly. Size tells how often a clone was seen (once, few, many) or the class of an expanded clone, and some rows leave it out.

TRBD1 TRBJ1-2 TRBV20-1 - TGCAGTGCTCCGGACAGGTCTAACTATGGCTACACCTTC CSAPDRSNYGYTF
- TRBJ2-3 TRBV15 many TGTGCCACCAGCAGAGATCCGGACAGCCTTTCTTCAACGCAGTATTTT CATSRDPDSLSSTQYF
- TRBJ1-2 TRBV20-1 - TGCAGTGTCACGCCCCCGCGCGAACAGGGCAACTATGGCTACACCTTC CSVTPPREQGNYGYTF
- TRBJ1-1 TRBV25-1 - TGTGCCAGCAGTGATTGGGGGACGGAAGCTTTCTTT CASSDWGTEAFF
- TRBJ1-2 TRBV19 - TGTGCCAGTAGTCAGGGGTCGTGGTATGGCTACACCTTC CASSQGSWYGYTF
- TRBJ2-7 TRBV10-1 - TGCGCCAGCAGTGTACGACGGGGTCCGGAATCCTACGAGCAGTACTTC CASSVRRGPESYEQYF
TRBD2 TRBJ2-7 TRBV12-3/TRBV12-4 - TGTGCCAGCAGTTTCGTAGCGGGGGGCAACTACGAGCAGTACTTC CASSFVAGGNYEQYF
- TRBJ2-7 TRBV10-3 - TGTGCCATCAGTGTGGGAGGTAGGGGCTCCTACGAGCAGTACTTC CAISVGGRGSYEQYF
TRBD1 TRBJ1-2 TRBV19 many TGTGCCAGTACCCCACGGGACAGGGGAGGATTTTATGGCTACACCTTC CASTPRDRGGFYGYTF
- TRBJ2-6 TRBV12-3/TRBV12-4 many TGTGCCAGCACCCTATGGTCTGGGGCCAACGTCCTGACTTTC CASTLWSGANVLTF
- TRBJ2-5 TRBV24-1 - TGTGCCACCAGTGACGCCCGGGGGCAAGAGACCCAGTACTTC CATSDARGQETQYF
- TRBJ1-6 TRBV7-9 - TGTGCCAGCAGCTCCACGGGGGGCGGAATTTCACCCCTCCACTTT CASSSTGGGISPLHF
- TRBJ2-3 TRBV20-1 few TGCAGTGCTAGTTTGGTGGCAGATACGCAGTATTTT CSASLVADTQYF
TRBD1 TRBJ1-2 TRBV7-2 few TGTGCCAGCAGCTTAGTAACAGGGGGGGTTGGCTACACCTTC CASSLVTGGVGYTF
- TRBJ2-3 TRBV7-9 - TGTGCCAGCAGCCCGAAGGGTCCAGATACGCAGTATTTT CASSPKGPDTQYF
TRBD2 TRBJ2-7 TRBV7-9 - TGTGCCAGCAGCTTAGAAGAGCGGGGCGAGCAGTACTTC CASSLEERGEQYF
- TRBJ2-1 TRBV9 many TGTGCCAGCAGCGGGGGGAACCCGGGGAATGAGCAGTTCTTC CASSGGNPGNEQFF
TRBD1 TRBJ1-2 TRBV7-2 many TGTGCCAGCAGCTTAGGGACAGGGAACTATGGCTACACCTTC CASSLGTGNYGYTF
- TRBJ2-5 TRBV20-1 - TGCAGTGCTAGGCCAGACCAAGAGACCCAGTACTTC CSARPDQETQYF
TRBD1 TRBJ1-1 TRBV6-6 many TGTGCCAGCAGTAGGACAGGTCCTGAAGCTTTCTTT CASSRTGPEAFF
- TRBJ1-5 TRBV12-3/TRBV12-4 - TGTGCCAGCAGTCGGACAGTCAGGGAGCCCCAGCATTTT CASSRTVREPQHF
- TRBJ1-1 TRBV15 - TGTGCCACCAGCAAGGGAGATTTGAACACTGAAGCTTTCTTT CATSKGDLNTEAFF
TRBD1 TRBJ2-1 TRBV7-6 - TGTGCCAGCGCGAAGTCAGGGGGCTCCTACAATGAGCAGTTCTTC CASAKSGGSYNEQFF
- TRBJ2-3 TRBV12-5 - TGTGCTAGTGGTTTGGTAACGAGGGGTTCCACAGATACGCAGTATTTT CASGLVTRGSTDTQYF
- TRBJ2-3 TRBV20-1 - TGCAGTGCCATAACCTGGGACCGCACAGATACGCAGTATTTT CSAITWDRTDTQYF
TRBD1 TRBJ1-2 TRBV9 - TGTGCCAGCAGCGCCGGGACAGGGGTTGGCTACACCTTC CASSAGTGVGYTF
- TRBJ2-2 TRBV5-5 many TGTGCCAGCAGCCTGCCCGCAGGGACCAACACCGGGGAGCTGTTTTTT CASSLPAGTNTGELFF
- TRBJ2-3 TRBV7-2 - TGTGCCAGCAGCCAAGATCAGTCCCTGGGGGCAGATACGCAGTATTTT CASSQDQSLGADTQYF
- TRBJ2-1 TRBV5-8 many TGTGCCAGCAGCTCCCTAACGGGGGAGTCCTACAATGAGCAGTTCTTC CASSSLTGESYNEQFF
TRBD2 TRBJ2-1 TRBV6-1 many TGTGCCAGCAGTGGTAGCGGGGGGCCATACAATGAGCAGTTCTTC CASSGSGGPYNEQFF
TRBD1 TRBJ2-5 TRBV5-1 many TGTGCCAGCAGCCTCGGACAGGGCCAAGAGACCCAGTACTTC CASSLGQGQETQYF
- TRBJ2-1 TRBV7-9 - TGTGCCAGCGGGAGGGACAGCTTCTCCTACGATGAGCAGTTCTTC CASGRDSFSYDEQFF
- TRBJ1-5 TRBV5-6 many TGTGCCAGCAGCTTGTCCATGTTGGGCAATCAGCCCCAGCATTTT CASSLSMLGNQPQHF
- TRBJ1-1 TRBV6-4 - TGTGCCAGCAGTGACTCTGAAGCTTTCTTT CASSDSEAFF
TRBD1 TRBJ2-5 TRBV7-2 - TGTGCCAGCACCATCGGACAGGGTGGATGGGAGACCCAGTACTTC CASTIGQGGWETQYF